This paragraph reports one TCR beta chain. The use of a sample-barcoded 5' primer and a J-beta primer mix characterized a second PCR of roughly 7 to 12 cycles. TCRdb independently ran MiXCR on the 5' RACE reads; one entry per CDR3 protein. The data hold about 940,000 distinct CDR3 sequences, with roughly 52% observed a single time. Trimming cost V 4 bases and J 4 bases; bases outside gene matches: 2. The CDR3 length is 13 residues. The germline V gene has CDR1 SQVTM and CDR2 ANQGSEA. Every donor provided approximately 10 milliliters of peripheral blood. The source of the sample is a study of blood T cells in healthy people across ages.

What was sequenced was blood. This chain uses TRBV29-1 with TRBJ2-1, with 9 nucleotides matching TRBD2. The sequence came from a man between 25 and 39 years old in good health. Written as DNA, the CDR3 is TGCAGCGTTGGGGGACTAGCTTACAATGAGCAGTTCTTC. The encoded protein is CSVGGLAYNEQFF.